The T cell receptor (beta chain) under discussion was sequenced for a study of blood T cell repertoires in COVID-19. Study-wide background: The United States, Italy and Spain were the sources of the acute and convalescent COVID-19 samples. Sources were T cells, B-cell-depleted T cells, or PBMCs; the material itself was cDNA or gDNA.

Participants reported their clinical history, and cohort assignment relied on those reports. Contact with a PCR-confirmed or clinician-diagnosed COVID-19 case occurred within 2 weeks of entry. The table came from immunoSEQ multiplex PCR; TCRdb's copy has only in-frame clones and leaves some out. The sample lists 140,000 or so clones; about 80% were seen once. CDR1 and CDR2 (germline): SQVTM, ANQGSEA. The CDR3 loop spans 13 amino acids. Deletions cut 3 bases from V and 5 bases from J, with 12 bases between. The gene calls are TRBV29-1 and TRBJ2-3; D remains unclear. The receptor comes from a woman aged 18-35 years who had been exposed to COVID-19. Sequenced input: PBMCs or T cells enriched from blood (not recorded which). CDR3 amino acids: CSVESTPRDTQYF. The DNA for the CDR3 is TGCAGCGTTGAGTCAACCCCCAGAGATACGCAGTATTTT.